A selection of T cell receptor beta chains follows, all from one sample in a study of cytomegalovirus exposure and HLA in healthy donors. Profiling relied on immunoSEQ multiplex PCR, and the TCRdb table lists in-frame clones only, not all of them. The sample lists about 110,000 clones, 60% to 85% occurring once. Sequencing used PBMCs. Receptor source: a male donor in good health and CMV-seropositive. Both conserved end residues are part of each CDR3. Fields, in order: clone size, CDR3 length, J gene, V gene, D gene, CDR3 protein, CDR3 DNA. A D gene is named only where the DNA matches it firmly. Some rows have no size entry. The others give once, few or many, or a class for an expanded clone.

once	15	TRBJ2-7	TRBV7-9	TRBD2	CASSTRLAGVGEQYF	TGTGCCAGCAGCACCCGACTAGCGGGAGTGGGCGAGCAGTACTTC
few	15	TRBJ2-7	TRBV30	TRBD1	CAWSPSTGSRYEQYF	TGTGCCTGGAGCCCATCGACAGGGTCTAGATACGAGCAGTACTTC
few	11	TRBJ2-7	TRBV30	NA	CAWSVANEQYF	TGTGCCTGGAGCGTAGCGAACGAGCAGTACTTC
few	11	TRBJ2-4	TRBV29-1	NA	CSVARGNIQYF	TGCAGCGTTGCCAGGGGAAACATTCAGTACTTC
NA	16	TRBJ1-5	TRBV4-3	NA	CASSQERPPGNQPQHF	TGCGCCAGCAGCCAAGAACGCCCACCGGGCAATCAGCCCCAGCATTTT
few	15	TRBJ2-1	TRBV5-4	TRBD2	CASSLGTSGIGEQFF	TGTGCCAGCAGCTTGGGGACTAGCGGTATTGGTGAGCAGTTCTTC
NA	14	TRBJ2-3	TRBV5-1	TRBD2	CATATSGGTDTQYF	TGCGCCACCGCGACTAGCGGGGGGACAGATACGCAGTATTTT
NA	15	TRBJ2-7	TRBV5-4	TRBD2	CASSLTSGSEYEQYF	TGTGCCAGCAGCTTGACTAGCGGGAGTGAGTACGAGCAGTACTTC
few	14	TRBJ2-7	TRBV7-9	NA	CASSSDSRTYEQYF	TGTGCCAGCAGCTCGGACAGCAGAACCTACGAGCAGTACTTC
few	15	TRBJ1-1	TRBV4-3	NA	CASSPRGGPDTEAFF	TGCGCCAGCAGCCCCAGGGGCGGGCCGGACACTGAAGCTTTCTTT
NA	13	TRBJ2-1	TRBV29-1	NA	CSVESGFFREQFF	TGCAGCGTTGAGTCCGGGTTTTTTAGGGAGCAGTTCTTC
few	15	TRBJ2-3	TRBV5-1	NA	CASRPGTTSTDTQYF	TGCGCCAGCAGGCCCGGGACAACTAGCACAGATACGCAGTATTTT
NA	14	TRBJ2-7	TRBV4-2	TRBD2	CASSLSGTTYEQYF	TGTGCCAGCAGCCTTAGCGGGACCACCTACGAGCAGTACTTC
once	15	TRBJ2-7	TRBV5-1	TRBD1	CASSLGGTGRYEQYF	TGCGCCAGCAGCTTGGGGGGGACAGGGAGATACGAGCAGTACTTC
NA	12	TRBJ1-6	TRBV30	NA	CACGQGGSPLHF	TGTGCCTGCGGCCAGGGAGGATCACCCCTCCACTTT
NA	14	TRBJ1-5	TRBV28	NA	CASSSQGNETPQHF	TGTGCCAGCAGTTCACAGGGAAATGAAACTCCCCAGCATTTT
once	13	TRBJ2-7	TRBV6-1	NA	CASSESGTYEQYF	TGTGCCAGCAGTGAATCAGGGACCTACGAGCAGTACTTC
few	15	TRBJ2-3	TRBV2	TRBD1	CAIIPGQGFLDTQYF	TGTGCCATAATTCCGGGACAGGGTTTCTTGGATACGCAGTATTTT
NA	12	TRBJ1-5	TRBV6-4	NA	CASSVTNQPQHF	TGTGCCAGCAGTGTGACAAATCAGCCCCAGCATTTT
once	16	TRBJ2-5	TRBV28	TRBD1	CASSLVDYRGQETQYF	TGTGCCAGCAGTTTAGTTGATTACAGGGGGCAGGAGACCCAGTACTTC
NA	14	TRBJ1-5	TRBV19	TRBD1	CASRTGLSNQPQHF	TGTGCCAGTCGGACAGGCCTGAGCAATCAGCCCCAGCATTTT
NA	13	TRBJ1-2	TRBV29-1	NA	CSVVGGRGYGYPF	TGCAGCGTTGTAGGGGGACGGGGTTATGGCTACCCCTTC
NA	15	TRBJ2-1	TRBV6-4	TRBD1	CASSDWDRGSNEQFF	TGTGCCAGCAGTGACTGGGACAGGGGGTCCAATGAGCAGTTCTTC
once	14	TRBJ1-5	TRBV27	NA	CASSQTPIRSSQHF	TGTGCCAGCAGTCAGACACCTATCAGATCTTCCCAGCATTTT
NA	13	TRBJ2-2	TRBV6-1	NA	CASRTQNTGELFF	TGTGCCAGCAGGACACAGAACACCGGGGAGCTGTTTTTT
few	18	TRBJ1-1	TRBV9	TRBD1	CASSTLAGTGASNTEAFF	TGTGCCAGCAGCACCCTCGCGGGGACAGGGGCGAGCAACACTGAAGCTTTCTTT
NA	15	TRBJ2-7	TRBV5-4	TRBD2	CASRQLAGGGYEQYF	TGTGCCAGCAGACAGCTAGCGGGAGGGGGGTACGAGCAGTACTTC
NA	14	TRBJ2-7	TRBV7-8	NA	CASSSRPGLYEQYF	TGTGCCAGCAGCTCGAGACCGGGACTCTACGAGCAGTACTTC
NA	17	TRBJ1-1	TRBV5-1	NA	CASSLLVQLTGSAEAFF	TGCGCCAGCAGCCTACTAGTCCAACTCACAGGGTCCGCTGAAGCTTTCTTT
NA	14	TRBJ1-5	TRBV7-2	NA	CASSPDSLLRPQHF	TGTGCCAGCAGCCCAGACAGCCTATTAAGGCCCCAGCATTTT
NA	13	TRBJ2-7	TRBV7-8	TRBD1	CASSSGGVYEQYF	TGTGCCAGCAGCTCAGGGGGCGTCTACGAGCAGTACTTC
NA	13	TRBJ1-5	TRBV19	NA	CASSIRQDQPQHF	TGTGCCAGTAGTATCCGACAGGACCAGCCCCAGCATTTT
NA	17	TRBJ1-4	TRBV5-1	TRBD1	CASSSPGQGTTNEKLFF	TGCGCCAGCAGCTCGCCGGGACAGGGTACAACTAATGAAAAACTGTTTTTT
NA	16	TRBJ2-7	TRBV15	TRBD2	CATLGQGLAGTYEQYF	TGTGCCACCCTCGGTCAGGGGCTAGCGGGGACCTACGAGCAGTACTTC
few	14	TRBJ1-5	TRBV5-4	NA	CASSMGPTTQPQNF	TGTGCCAGCAGTATGGGGCCAACGACTCAGCCCCAGAATTTT